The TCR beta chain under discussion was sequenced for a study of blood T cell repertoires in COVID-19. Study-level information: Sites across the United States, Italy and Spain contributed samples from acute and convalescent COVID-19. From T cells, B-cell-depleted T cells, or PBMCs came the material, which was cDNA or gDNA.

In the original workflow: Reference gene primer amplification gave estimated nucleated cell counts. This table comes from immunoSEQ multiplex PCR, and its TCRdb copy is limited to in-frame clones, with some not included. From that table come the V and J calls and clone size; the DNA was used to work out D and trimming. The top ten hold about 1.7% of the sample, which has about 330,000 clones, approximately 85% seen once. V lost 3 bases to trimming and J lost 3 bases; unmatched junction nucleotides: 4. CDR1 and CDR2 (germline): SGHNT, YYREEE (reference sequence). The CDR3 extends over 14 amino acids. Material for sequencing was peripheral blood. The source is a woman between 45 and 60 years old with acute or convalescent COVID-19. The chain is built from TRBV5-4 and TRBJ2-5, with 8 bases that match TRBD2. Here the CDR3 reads CASSSGLGKETQYF. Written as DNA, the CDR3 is TGTGCCAGCAGCTCGGGACTAGGGAAAGAGACCCAGTACTTC.